This entry is about one T cell receptor beta chain. What it binds is unknown. The data stem from a study of T cells in Graves' hyperthyroidism and ophthalmopathy. The CDR3 regions of TCR beta were amplified from RNA transcripts. TCR CDR3 regions were first amplified by RT-PCR with HTBI primers. TCRdb re-called the multiplex PCR reads with MiXCR, one entry per CDR3 protein. The data show around 600,000 distinct CDR3 sequences, with 45% seen just once and more than 7% held by the top ten. Losses at the gene ends were 5 bases for V and 11 bases for J; bases not matched to a gene: 17. The CDR3 has 16 amino acids. Per the germline V gene, CDR1 is SGHTA and CDR2 is FQGNSA. Exclusion of patients followed from uncontrolled infection, other autoimmune disease, pregnancy or lactation. Study-wide findings and caveats: Ophthalmopathy was distinguished from stable hyperthyroidism by 13 V-J signatures. Ophthalmopathy prediction by the model preceded onset by a median approximately 5.9 months. Most clonotypes expanded in thyroid above 0.001 were likewise present in blood.

This clonotype was obtained from an adult man with Graves' disease, either hyperthyroidism or ophthalmopathy (not recorded which). Sequencing was done on a sample of peripheral blood or thyroid tissue (not recorded which). The chain uses TRBV7-2 and TRBJ2-5; 10 bases fit TRBD2. For the CDR3, the DNA is TGTGCCAGCAGCCCAGGTGACCTAGCGGGGGTCGGGGGGCAGTACTTC. Its protein product is CASSPGDLAGVGGQYF.